This T cell receptor beta chain was sequenced for a study of CD4 T cells in relation to SARS-CoV-2 and coronaviruses. Study in general: ViraFEST: roughly ten-day antigen culture of PBMCs, then TCR beta CDR3 sequencing. Shared crossreactive spike epitopes were mapped to their HLA restriction.

The data were produced by immunoSEQ multiplex PCR, yet TCRdb's version contains in-frame clones alone and is incomplete. The table has around 25,000 clones, more than 75% seen once. Unexposed donor CD4+ T cells date from 2011-2018, before the COVID-19 pandemic. The cells were cultured for over eight days before CD4+ T cells were isolated. Germline CDR1 is SGHNT and CDR2 is YYREEE (reference sequence). Unmatched junction bases numbered 5, after V lost 4 bases and J lost 2 bases. This CDR3 has 15 amino acids. A note on this clone: The antigen remains undetermined.

What was sequenced was CD4+ T cells from PBMCs, cultured in vitro. This receptor was identified in a human donor in good health. The rearrangement uses TRBV5-4 and TRBJ2-7, with 11 bases lining up with TRBD1. The chain's CDR3 is CASSPGQGDPYEQYF. The CDR3 nucleotides read TGTGCCAGCAGCCCGGGACAGGGGGATCCCTACGAGCAGTACTTC.